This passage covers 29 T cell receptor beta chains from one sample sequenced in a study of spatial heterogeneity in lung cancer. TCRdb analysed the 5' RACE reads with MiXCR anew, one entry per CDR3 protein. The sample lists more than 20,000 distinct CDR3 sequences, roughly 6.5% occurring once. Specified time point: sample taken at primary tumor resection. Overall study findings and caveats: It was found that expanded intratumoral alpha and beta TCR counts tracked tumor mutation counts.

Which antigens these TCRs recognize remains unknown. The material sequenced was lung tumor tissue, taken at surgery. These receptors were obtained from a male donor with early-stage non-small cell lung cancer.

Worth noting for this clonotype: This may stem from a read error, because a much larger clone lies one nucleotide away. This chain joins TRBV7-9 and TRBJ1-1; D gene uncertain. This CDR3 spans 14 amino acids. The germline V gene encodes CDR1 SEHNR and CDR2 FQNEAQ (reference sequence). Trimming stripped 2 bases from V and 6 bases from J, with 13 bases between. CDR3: CASSLTEPSPEAFF. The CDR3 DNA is TGTGCCAGCAGCTTAACAGAGCCGTCGCCTGAAGCTTTCTTT.

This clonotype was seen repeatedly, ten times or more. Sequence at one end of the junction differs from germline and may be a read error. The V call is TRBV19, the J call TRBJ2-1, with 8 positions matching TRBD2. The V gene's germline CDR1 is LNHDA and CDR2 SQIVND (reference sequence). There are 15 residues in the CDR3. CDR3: CASSMVSGIYNEQFF. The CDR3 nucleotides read TGTGCCAGCAGTATGGTTAGCGGGATCTACAATGAGCAGTTCTTC.

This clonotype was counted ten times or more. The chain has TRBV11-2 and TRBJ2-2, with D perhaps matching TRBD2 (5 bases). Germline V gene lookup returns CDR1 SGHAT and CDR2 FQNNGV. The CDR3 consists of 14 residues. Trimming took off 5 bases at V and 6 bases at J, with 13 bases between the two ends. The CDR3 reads CASSPHTRAGELFF. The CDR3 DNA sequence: TGTGCCAGCAGCCCGCATACTAGGGCCGGGGAGCTGTTTTTT. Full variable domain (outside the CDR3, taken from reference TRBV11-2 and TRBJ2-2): EAGVAQSPRYKIIEKRQSVAFWCNPISGHATLYWYQQILGQGPKLLIQFQNNGVVDDSQLPKDRFSAERLKGVDSTLKIQPAKLEDSAVYLCASSPHTRAGELFFGEGSRLTVL.

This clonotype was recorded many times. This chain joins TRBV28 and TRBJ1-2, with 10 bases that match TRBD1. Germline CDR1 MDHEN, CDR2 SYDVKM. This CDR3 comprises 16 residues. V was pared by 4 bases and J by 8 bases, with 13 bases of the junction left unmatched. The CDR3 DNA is TGTGCCAGCAGTTCCCTGACAGGGGGCCTGCTTAGGGGCTACACCTTC. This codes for CASSSLTGGLLRGYTF.

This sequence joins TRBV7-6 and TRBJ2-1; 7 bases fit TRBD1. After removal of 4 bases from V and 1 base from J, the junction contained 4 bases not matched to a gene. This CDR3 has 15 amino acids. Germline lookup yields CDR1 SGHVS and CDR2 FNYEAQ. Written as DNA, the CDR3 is TGTGCCAGCAGCTCCCTGGGACAGTCCTACAATGAGCAGTTCTTC. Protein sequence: CASSSLGQSYNEQFF.

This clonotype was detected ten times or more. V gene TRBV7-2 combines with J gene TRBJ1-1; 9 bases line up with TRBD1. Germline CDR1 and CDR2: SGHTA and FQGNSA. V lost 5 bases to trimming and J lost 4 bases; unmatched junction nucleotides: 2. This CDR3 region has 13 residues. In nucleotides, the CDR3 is TGTGCCAGCAGCCCGGGACAGGGCACTGAAGCTTTCTTT. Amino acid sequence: CASSPGQGTEAFF.

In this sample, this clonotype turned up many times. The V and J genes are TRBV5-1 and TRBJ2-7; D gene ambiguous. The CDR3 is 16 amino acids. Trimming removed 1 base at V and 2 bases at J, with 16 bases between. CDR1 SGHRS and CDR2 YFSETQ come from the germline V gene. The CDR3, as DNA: TGCGCCAGCAGCTTGATGGGCAGATGGTCCACCTACGAGCAGTACTTC. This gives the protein CASSLMGRWSTYEQYF.

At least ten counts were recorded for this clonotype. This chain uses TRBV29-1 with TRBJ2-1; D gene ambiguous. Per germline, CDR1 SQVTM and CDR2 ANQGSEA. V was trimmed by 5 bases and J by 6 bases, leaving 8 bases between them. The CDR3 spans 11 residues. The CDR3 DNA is TGCAGCGTTACATCGACCAATGAGCAGTTCTTC. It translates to CSVTSTNEQFF.

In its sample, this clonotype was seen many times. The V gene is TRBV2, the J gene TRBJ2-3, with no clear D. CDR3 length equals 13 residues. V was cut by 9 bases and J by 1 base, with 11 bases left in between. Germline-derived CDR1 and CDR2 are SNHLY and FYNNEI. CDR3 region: CASCFQGTDTQYF. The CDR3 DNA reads TGTGCCAGTTGCTTTCAGGGCACAGATACGCAGTATTTT.

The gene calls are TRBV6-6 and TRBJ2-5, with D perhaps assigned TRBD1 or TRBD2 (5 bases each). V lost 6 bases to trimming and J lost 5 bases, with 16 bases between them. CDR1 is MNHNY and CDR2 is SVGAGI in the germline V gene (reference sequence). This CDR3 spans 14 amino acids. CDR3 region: CASRRGTTDETQYF. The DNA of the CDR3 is TGTGCCAGCAGACGAGGGACCACCGACGAGACCCAGTACTTC.

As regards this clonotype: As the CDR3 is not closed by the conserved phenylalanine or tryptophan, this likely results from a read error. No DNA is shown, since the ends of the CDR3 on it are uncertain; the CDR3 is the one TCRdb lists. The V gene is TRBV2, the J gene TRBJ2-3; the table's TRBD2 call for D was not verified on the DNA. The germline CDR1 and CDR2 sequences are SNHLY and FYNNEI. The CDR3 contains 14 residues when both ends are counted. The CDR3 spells CASSSPGGGLAALL.

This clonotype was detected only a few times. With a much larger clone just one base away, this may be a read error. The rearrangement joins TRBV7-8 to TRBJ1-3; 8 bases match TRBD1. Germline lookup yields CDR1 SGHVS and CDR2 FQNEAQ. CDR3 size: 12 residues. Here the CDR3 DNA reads TGTGCCAGCAGCTTAGTCGGACAGGGACAAAATTTT. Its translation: CASSLVGQGQNF.

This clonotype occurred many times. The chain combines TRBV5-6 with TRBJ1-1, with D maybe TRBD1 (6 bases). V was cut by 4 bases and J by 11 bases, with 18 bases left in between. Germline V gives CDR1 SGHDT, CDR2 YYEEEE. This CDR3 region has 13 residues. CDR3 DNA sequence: TGTGCCAGCAGCCGGTGGGGGGCCTTTCAGGCTTTCTTT. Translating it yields CASSRWGAFQAFF.

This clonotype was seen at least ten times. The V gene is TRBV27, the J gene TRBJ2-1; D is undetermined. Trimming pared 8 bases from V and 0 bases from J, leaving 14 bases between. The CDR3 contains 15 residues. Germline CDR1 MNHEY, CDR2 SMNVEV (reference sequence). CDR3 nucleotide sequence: TGTGCCAGCTCCCCTATATCGAGCTCCTACAATGAGCAGTTCTTC. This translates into CASSPISSSYNEQFF.

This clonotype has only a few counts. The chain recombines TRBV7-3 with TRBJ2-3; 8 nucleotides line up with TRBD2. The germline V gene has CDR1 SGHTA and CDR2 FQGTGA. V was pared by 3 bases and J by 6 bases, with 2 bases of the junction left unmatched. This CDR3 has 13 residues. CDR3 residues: CASSFEREDTQYF. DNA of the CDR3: TGTGCCAGCAGCTTTGAGCGGGAGGATACGCAGTATTTT.

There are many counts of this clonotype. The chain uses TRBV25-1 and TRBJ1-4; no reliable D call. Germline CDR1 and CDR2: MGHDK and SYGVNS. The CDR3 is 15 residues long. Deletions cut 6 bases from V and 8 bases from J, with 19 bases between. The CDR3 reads CASRPGQGPGEKLFF. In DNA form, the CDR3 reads TGTGCCAGCAGACCAGGTCAAGGGCCGGGGGAAAAACTGTTTTTT.

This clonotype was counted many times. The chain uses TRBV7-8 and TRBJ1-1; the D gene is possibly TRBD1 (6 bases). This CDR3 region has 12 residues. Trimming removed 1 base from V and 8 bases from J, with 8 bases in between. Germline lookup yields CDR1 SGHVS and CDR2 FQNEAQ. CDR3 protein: CASSLEQGEAFF. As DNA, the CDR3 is TGTGCCAGCAGCTTAGAACAGGGCGAAGCTTTCTTT.

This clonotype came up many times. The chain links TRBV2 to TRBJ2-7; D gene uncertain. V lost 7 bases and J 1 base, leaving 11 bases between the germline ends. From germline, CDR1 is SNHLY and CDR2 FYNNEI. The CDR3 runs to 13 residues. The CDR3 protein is CASTGGESYEQYF. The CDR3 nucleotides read TGTGCCAGCACCGGCGGCGAGTCCTACGAGCAGTACTTC.

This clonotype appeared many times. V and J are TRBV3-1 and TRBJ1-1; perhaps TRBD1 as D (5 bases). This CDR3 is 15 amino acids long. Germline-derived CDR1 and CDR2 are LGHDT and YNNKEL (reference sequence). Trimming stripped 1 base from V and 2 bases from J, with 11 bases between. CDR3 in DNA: TGTGCCAGCAGCCAAGGTTCAGGGCTAAACACTGAAGCTTTCTTT. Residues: CASSQGSGLNTEAFF.

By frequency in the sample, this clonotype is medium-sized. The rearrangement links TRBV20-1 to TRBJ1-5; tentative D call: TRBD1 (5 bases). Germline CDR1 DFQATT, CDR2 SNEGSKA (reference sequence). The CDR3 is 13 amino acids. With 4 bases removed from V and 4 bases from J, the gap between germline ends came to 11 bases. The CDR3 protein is CSAKPWGNQPQHF. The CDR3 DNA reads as TGCAGTGCTAAACCTTGGGGGAATCAGCCCCAGCATTTT.

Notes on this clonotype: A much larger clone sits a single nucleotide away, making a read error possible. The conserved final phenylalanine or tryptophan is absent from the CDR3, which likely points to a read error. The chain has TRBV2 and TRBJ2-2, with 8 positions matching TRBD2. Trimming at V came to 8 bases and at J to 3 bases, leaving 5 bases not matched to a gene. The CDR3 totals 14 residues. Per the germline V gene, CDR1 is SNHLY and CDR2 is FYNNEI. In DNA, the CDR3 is TGTGCCAGCCGGGAGGGGTGGGACACCGGGGAGCTGTTTCTT. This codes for CASREGWDTGELFL.

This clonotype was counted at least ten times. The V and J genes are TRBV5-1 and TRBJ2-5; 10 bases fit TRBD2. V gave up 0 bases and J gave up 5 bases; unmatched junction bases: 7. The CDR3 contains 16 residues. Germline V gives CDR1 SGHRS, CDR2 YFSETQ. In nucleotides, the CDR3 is TGCGCCAGCAGCTTGGCCAGCGGGGGGGCTGTGGAGACCCAGTACTTC. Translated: CASSLASGGAVETQYF.

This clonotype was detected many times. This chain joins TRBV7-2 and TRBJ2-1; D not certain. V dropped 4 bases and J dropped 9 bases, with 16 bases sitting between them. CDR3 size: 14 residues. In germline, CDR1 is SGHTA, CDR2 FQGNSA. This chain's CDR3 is CASSSLRLNGEQFF. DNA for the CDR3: TGTGCCAGCAGCTCCCTCCGACTGAACGGTGAGCAGTTCTTC.

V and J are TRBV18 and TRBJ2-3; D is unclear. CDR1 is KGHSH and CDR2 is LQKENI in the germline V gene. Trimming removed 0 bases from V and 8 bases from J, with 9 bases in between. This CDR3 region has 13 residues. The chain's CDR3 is CASSPPTDRTQYF. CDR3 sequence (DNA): TGTGCCAGCTCACCACCGACGGATCGTACGCAGTATTTT. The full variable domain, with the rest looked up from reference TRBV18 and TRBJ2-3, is NAGVMQNPRHLVRRRGQEARLRCSPMKGHSHVYWYRQLPEEGLKFMVYLQKENIIDESGMPKERFSAEFPKEGPSILRIQQVVRGDSAAYFCASSPPTDRTQYFGPGTRLTVL.

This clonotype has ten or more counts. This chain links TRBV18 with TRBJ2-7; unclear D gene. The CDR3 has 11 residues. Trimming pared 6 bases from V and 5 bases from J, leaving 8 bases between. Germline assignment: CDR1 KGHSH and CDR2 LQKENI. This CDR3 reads CASSNRDEQYF. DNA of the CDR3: TGTGCCAGCTCCAACCGGGACGAGCAGTACTTC.

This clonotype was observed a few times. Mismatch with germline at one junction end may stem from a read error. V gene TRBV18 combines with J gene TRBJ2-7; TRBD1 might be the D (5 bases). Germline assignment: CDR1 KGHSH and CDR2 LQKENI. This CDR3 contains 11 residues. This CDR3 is CASSAGQIKDF. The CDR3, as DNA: TGTGCCAGCTCCGCAGGGCAAATTAAGGACTTC.

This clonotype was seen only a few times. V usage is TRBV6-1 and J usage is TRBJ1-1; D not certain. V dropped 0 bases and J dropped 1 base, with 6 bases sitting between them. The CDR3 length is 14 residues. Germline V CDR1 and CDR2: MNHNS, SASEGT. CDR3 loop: CASSEAAENTEAFF. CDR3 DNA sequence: TGTGCCAGCAGTGAAGCCGCAGAGAACACTGAAGCTTTCTTT.

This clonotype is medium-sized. The CDR3 here is CASSFIGGGNQPQHF. Here the CDR3 DNA reads TGTGCCAGCAGCTTTATAGGGGGCGGCAATCAGCCCCAGCATTTT. The chain uses TRBV7-2 and TRBJ1-5, with 7 bases aligning to TRBD1. The V gene's germline CDR1 is SGHTA and CDR2 FQGNSA. The CDR3 runs to 15 residues. V dropped 3 bases and J dropped 2; count of bases not matched to a gene: 4.

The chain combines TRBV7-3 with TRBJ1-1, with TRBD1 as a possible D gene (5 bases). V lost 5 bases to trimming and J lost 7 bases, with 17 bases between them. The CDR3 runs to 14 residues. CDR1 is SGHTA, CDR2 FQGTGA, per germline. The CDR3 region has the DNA TGTGCCAGCAGCCTCCTAGGTCCAACAGGTGAAGCTTTCTTT. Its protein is CASSLLGPTGEAFF. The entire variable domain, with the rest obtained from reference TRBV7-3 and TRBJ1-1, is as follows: GAGVSQTPSNKVTEKGKYVELRCDPISGHTALYWYRQSLGQGPEFLIYFQGTGAADDSGLPNDRFFAVRPEGSVSTLKIQRTERGDSAVYLCASSLLGPTGEAFFGQGTRLTVV.